A selection of T cell receptor beta chains follows, all from one sample in a study of tumor-infiltrating lymphocytes in primary liver carcinoma. Each CDR3 protein gets one entry after TCRdb re-called the multiplex PCR reads with MiXCR. The table has more than 95,000 distinct CDR3 sequences, 64% seen once; the top ten hold more than 7%. Sequences were obtained from liver tumor tissue from sampling region 3. These receptors were obtained from a woman aged 55-70 years with primary liver carcinoma and hepatitis B virus infection. The conserved cysteine and the conserved F or W are not part of the CDR3 here. The D gene is left open where the match is weak.

ASSLAGGAAGDTQY TRBJ2-3 TRBV7-3 14 TRBD2
ASSYIAEKNEQF TRBJ2-1 TRBV12-3/TRBV12-4 12 NA
ASSESKNTGELF TRBJ2-2 TRBV10-2 12 NA
ASRDSGGWNTGELF TRBJ2-2 TRBV5-1 14 TRBD2
ASSSTRSCEQF TRBJ2-1 TRBV12-3/TRBV12-4 11 NA
TSSYQTSGTGKLF TRBJ2-2 TRBV4-1 13 TRBD2
ATSTQLGSYEQY TRBJ2-7 TRBV10-2 12 NA
ASSCSDRVRDGYT TRBJ1-2 TRBV11-1 13 TRBD1
ASSLRLAGATDTQY TRBJ2-3 TRBV5-4 14 TRBD2
ASSIAPTRGTDTQY TRBJ2-3 TRBV11-3 14 NA
TSSRDRMAGYGYT TRBJ1-2 TRBV6-6 13 NA
AWRPTHT TRBJ1-2 TRBV30 7 NA
ATSVHGEASGITYELY TRBJ2-7 TRBV11-2 16 TRBD2
ASRSGTNTGELF TRBJ2-2 TRBV5-4 12 NA
ASSTLMAGGLF TRBJ2-2 TRBV11-2 11 NA
SVGDSHTGAL TRBJ1-1 TRBV29-1 10 NA
ASSLVGRVGTDTQY TRBJ2-3 TRBV28 14 NA
ASTYQGWGDTEAF TRBJ1-1 TRBV7-9 13 NA
ASSESGGRRNEQF TRBJ2-1 TRBV25-1 13 TRBD2
VSSLGTGMSNQPQH TRBJ1-5 TRBV7-9 14 NA
VSSSPGLAEGRHEQY TRBJ2-7 TRBV11-3 15 TRBD2
ASSQTATIVVRQQF TRBJ2-1 TRBV12-3/TRBV12-4 14 NA
ASSLDGLAGNTGELF TRBJ2-2 TRBV11-3 15 TRBD2
ASRKKGSTDTQY TRBJ2-3 TRBV6-1 12 NA
AGSVRTNTDTQY TRBJ2-3 TRBV11-3 12 NA
ASSLRLLGPQPQH TRBJ1-5 TRBV28 13 NA
ASSLTRDTNYGYT TRBJ1-2 TRBV7-8 13 NA
TSSDKGSNQSQH TRBJ1-5 TRBV12-3/TRBV12-4 12 NA
AGSWGTGRSTEAF TRBJ1-1 TRBV11-2 13 TRBD1
ASSLTSGLNEWF TRBJ2-1 TRBV12-3/TRBV12-4 12 NA
SVALVPAGELF TRBJ2-2 TRBV29-1 11 NA
ASSQDRTGRNEQV TRBJ2-1 TRBV4-2 13 NA
ASSTRTGSEQY TRBJ2-7 TRBV7-7 11 TRBD1
ASSHPVHGSGGKNIQY TRBJ2-4 TRBV4-1 16 TRBD1
ASREQGRHATNEKLF TRBJ1-4 TRBV2 15 TRBD1
SGLAYGGTEAF TRBJ1-1 TRBV29-1 11 NA
VSSRQVRANTGELF TRBJ2-2 TRBV4-2 14 NA
ATSLGFGGFSCNEQF TRBJ2-1 TRBV11-3 15 NA
ANTSSLSLNEQF TRBJ2-1 TRBV28 12 NA
ASSPLGLDKNTQY TRBJ2-4 TRBV28 13 TRBD2
ASSTRTSGSYNEQF TRBJ2-1 TRBV5-4 14 TRBD2
VSSLGLAGLADTQY TRBJ2-3 TRBV11-2 14 TRBD2
ASSEELAGGRKSQY TRBJ2-5 TRBV10-2 14 TRBD2
ADRPTGSSTDTQY TRBJ2-3 TRBV11-2 13 NA
ASSEVTGSYTEAF TRBJ1-1 TRBV6-1 13 NA
ASRSPRINEQF TRBJ2-1 TRBV12-3/TRBV12-4 11 NA
ASGPSGAVPGGQF TRBJ2-1 TRBV11-2 13 NA
ASSEPTGDGDTEAF TRBJ1-1 TRBV13 14 TRBD1